The sequence of this TCR beta chain was determined in a study of CD8+ T cells in alopecia areata. About the study: A regimen of oral tofacitinib, 5 to 10 mg twice daily, was given to treated patients.

The CDR3 loop spans 14 amino acids. Germline V gene lookup returns CDR1 MNHEY and CDR2 SMNVEV (reference sequence). The germline V and J ends were trimmed by 10 bases and 4 bases, with 18 bases remaining between them. Isolated RNA was reverse transcribed into cDNA used as the sequencing template. The protocol was immunoSEQ multiplex PCR, while the TCRdb copy is restricted to in-frame clones and leaves out a portion. Of 150,000 to 200,000 clones listed, 67% were seen once; the top ten hold approximately 10%. Sorting from PBMCs produced CD4+ and CD8+ T cells. The chain links TRBV27 to TRBJ2-3, with D perhaps TRBD2 (7 bases). This material consisted of CD8+ T cells sorted from blood, taken at week 0. The receptor's source is a human donor with alopecia areata. In DNA form, the CDR3 reads TGTGCCACGGGGGCGGCTAGCGGTTCAGATACGCAGTATTTT. Translating gives CATGAASGSDTQYF.